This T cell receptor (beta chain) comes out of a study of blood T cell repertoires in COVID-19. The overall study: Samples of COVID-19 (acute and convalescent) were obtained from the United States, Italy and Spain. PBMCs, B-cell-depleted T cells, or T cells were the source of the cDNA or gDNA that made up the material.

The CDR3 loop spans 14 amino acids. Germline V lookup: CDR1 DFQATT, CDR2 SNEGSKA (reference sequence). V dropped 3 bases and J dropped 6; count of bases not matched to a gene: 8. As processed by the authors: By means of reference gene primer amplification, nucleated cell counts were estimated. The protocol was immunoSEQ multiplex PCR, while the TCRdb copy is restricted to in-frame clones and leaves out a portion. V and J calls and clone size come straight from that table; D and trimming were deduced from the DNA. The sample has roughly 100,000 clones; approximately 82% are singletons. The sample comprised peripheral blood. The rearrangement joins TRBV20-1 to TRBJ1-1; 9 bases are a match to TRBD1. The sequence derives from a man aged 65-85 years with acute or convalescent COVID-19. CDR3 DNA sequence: TGCAGTGCTAGTGTGGACAGGGGACTCGCTGAAGCTTTCTTT. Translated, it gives CSASVDRGLAEAFF.